This TCR beta chain derives from a study of T cell repertoires in cytomegalovirus infection (dated by TCRdb to between 2018 and 2020). Concerning the study at large: The peptide stimulations were aimed at well-studied HLA-B-restricted epitopes as well as recently identified HLA-C-restricted CMV epitopes, whose presentation resists viral immunomodulation. Donor HLA type was relevant to the analysis, because carriage of CMV infection together with the matching HLA type was indicated by public TCR beta signatures.

The paper as a whole reports these results and caveats: The ex vivo response was dominated by HLA-C-restricted CMV-specific TCR beta clonotypes, which also provided the single most frequent clonotype in two of eight donors. In both this cohort and an independent cohort of 350 or so donors, the cumulative frequency of public TCR beta family members distinguished carriers of CMV infection plus the relevant HLA type.

The CDR3, from cysteine to phenylalanine, totals 13 residues. Just CDR3 DNA is preserved here, 39 bases in frame from base 1. The trim is 3 bases for V and 5 bases for J, with a gap of 8 bases between the germline ends. The sample's treatment or condition label is to be understood as: in vitro stimulation with specific CMV peptide epitopes to enrich CMV-specific T cells. As concerns this clonotype: What antigen it recognizes has not been identified. Per-nucleotide qualities are absent, and no much larger clonotype sits a single base away.

Sequencing relied on an Illumina HiSeq 1500. TCRdb reanalyzed the raw reads on its own, using fastp at Q25 for trimming and MiXCR for clone calling, and kept in-frame beta chains. Rows are combined by CDR3 protein, so each entry shows the most common genes and DNA. Recorded for this sample are 550,000 to 700,000 distinct CDR3 sequences; 35% to 50% of them occurred a single time. The ten largest clones represent around 46% of the sample. The source of this sequence is a human donor in good health (CMV status not recorded). Some clones in this sample may be carry-over from other donors' samples. The rearranged chain carries TRBV12-3 or TRBV12-4 and TRBJ1-5; TRBD1 is possibly the D segment (5 matching bases). Sequences were derived from cultured PBMCs, sampled from culture after CMV antigen stimulation. The bases are TGTGCCAGCAGTTTGGGGGAGGATCAGCCCCAGCATTTT. It translates to CASSLGEDQPQHF.